This T cell receptor beta chain was captured in a study of OX40 agonist ivuxolimab in advanced cancers. Study overall: Every 2 weeks, patients got intravenous ivuxolimab at one of six dose levels (0.01-10 mg/kg). Partial responses were achieved by three patients, one with hepatocellular carcinoma and two with cutaneous melanoma. Broader study findings: Researchers did not determine the expanded peripheral T cells' antigen specificity.

This clone was observed a single time. The antigen is not known. Profiling relied on immunoSEQ multiplex PCR, and the TCRdb table lists in-frame clones only, not all of them. The repertoire holds 60,000 or so clones, with around 85% as singletons. The CDR3 is 16 amino acids. V was pared by 3 bases and J by 4 bases, with 8 bases of the junction left unmatched. The input for sequencing was CD4+ or CD8+ T cells sorted from blood, taken in a trial of the OX40 agonist ivuxolimab. The chain uses TRBV23-1 and TRBJ2-2, with 7 bases aligning to TRBD1. TRBV23-1 is assigned to the ORF class and has an uncertain function. The clonotype originates from an adult with an advanced solid tumor such as melanoma, head and neck, liver or kidney cancer. The CDR3: CASSHTGTASTGELFF. The CDR3 nucleotides read TGCGCCAGCAGTCACACCGGGACAGCCTCCACCGGGGAGCTGTTTTTT.